The 4 T cell receptor beta chains below were found in one sample sequenced in a study of blood T cell repertoires in COVID-19. The protocol was immunoSEQ multiplex PCR, while the TCRdb copy is restricted to in-frame clones and leaves out a portion. The data hold 280,000 or so clones, with around 88% observed a single time. Input material: PBMCs or T cells enriched from blood (not recorded which). The receptors were gathered from a woman aged 40 to 50 who had recovered from COVID-19.

This chain uses TRBV7-2 with TRBJ2-1, with a possible D match to TRBD2 (6 bases). The germline V gene encodes CDR1 SGHTA and CDR2 FQGNSA. The length of the CDR3 is 17 residues. The V and J ends lost 5 bases and 2 bases respectively, with 19 bases between them. DNA of the CDR3: TGTGCCAGCAGCCCACCAGGTGGGGGGAGCGCCTACAATGAGCAGTTCTTC. This codes for CASSPPGGGSAYNEQFF.

The V gene is TRBV28, the J gene TRBJ1-3; 7 bases agree with TRBD1. With 8 bases clipped from V and 3 bases from J, the junction kept 13 bases outside the gene matches. CDR3 size: 16 residues. CDR1 is MDHEN and CDR2 is SYDVKM in the germline V gene. CDR3 sequence reads: CASLPQGVRDGNTIYF. Written as DNA, the CDR3 is TGTGCCAGCCTCCCGCAGGGGGTTCGAGATGGAAACACCATATATTTT. Supplemented by reference TRBV28 and TRBJ1-3, the full variable domain reads DVKVTQSSRYLVKRTGEKVFLECVQDMDHENMFWYRQDPGLGLRLIYFSYDVKMKEKGDIPEGYSVSREKKERFSLILESASTNQTSMYLCASLPQGVRDGNTIYFGEGSWLTVV.

The gene calls are TRBV20-1 and TRBJ1-1, with TRBD1 as a possible D gene (6 bases). This CDR3 contains 11 residues. Trimming left V 6 bases short and J 3 bases short, with 8 bases between. Germline assignment: CDR1 DFQATT and CDR2 SNEGSKA (reference sequence). The CDR3 DNA is TGCAGTGCGTACAGGGACACTGAAGCTTTCTTT. This sequence encodes CSAYRDTEAFF.

The chain couples TRBV5-4 to TRBJ2-1, with TRBD1 as a possible D gene (5 bases). V shed 4 bases and J shed 7 bases, with 18 bases lying between them. Germline CDR1 reads SGHNT; CDR2 reads YYREEE (reference sequence). The CDR3 runs to 15 residues. DNA of the CDR3: TGTGCCAGCAGCCGCTGGGGCGGAGTGGGGAATGAGCAGTTCTTC. Amino acid sequence: CASSRWGGVGNEQFF. The whole variable domain, remainder taken from reference TRBV5-4 and TRBJ2-1, is ETGVTQSPTHLIKTRGQQVTLRCSSQSGHNTVSWYQQALGQGPQFIFQYYREEENGRGNFPPRFSGLQFPNYSSELNVNALELDDSALYLCASSRWGGVGNEQFFGPGTRLTVL.